Detailed here is one TCR beta chain. What it binds is unknown. The sample originates from a study of cytomegalovirus exposure and HLA in healthy donors. General study results and limits: According to reports, the classifier identified cytomegalovirus status with high specificity and sensitivity. What a later analysis showed was that several of the most significant clusters appeared linked to common viral pathogens.

The PCR employed 60 Vbeta primers together with 13 Jbeta primers. The method was immunoSEQ multiplex PCR; TCRdb's version includes in-frame clones alone and lacks a portion of them. The profile shows over 150,000 clones, 60% to 80% of them singletons. The germline CDR1 and CDR2 sequences are MGHRA and YSYEKL. The CDR3 covers 15 residues. J was trimmed by 10 bases and V by 1 base; bases with no gene match: 10. J is TRBJ2-1 and V is TRBV4-1, with 7 bases fitting TRBD2. The sample consisted of PBMCs. The TCR comes from a woman in her 30s in good health and CMV-seronegative. In DNA form, the CDR3 reads TGCGCCAGCAGCCAAGTTCACTGGGAGGGTTTAGAGCAGTTCTTC. Translation gives CASSQVHWEGLEQFF.